These T cell receptor beta chains were read from a single sample in a study of graft-versus-host responses after intestinal transplantation. The repertoire was sequenced with immunoSEQ multiplex PCR; TCRdb's copy has only in-frame clones and lacks some. The sample consists of more than 100,000 clones, 90% to 95% of them appearing once. No antigens are known for them. The sample here was unstimulated CD8+ T cells sorted from spleen or lymph node cells, taken before intestinal transplant. The origin of the receptors is a human donor who received an intestinal transplant. Both conserved end residues are part of each CDR3. D genes are given only for firm matches. Rows may omit the clone size; those that give it use once, few, many or a size class.

d_gene: TRBD2
j_gene: TRBJ2-1
v_gene: TRBV30
abundance: -
CDR3aa: CAWTVDGLAGGRGYNEQFF
CDR3nt: TGTGCCTGGACTGTCGATGGGCTAGCGGGAGGACGGGGCTACAATGAGCAGTTCTTC

d_gene: TRBD1
j_gene: TRBJ1-2
v_gene: TRBV30
abundance: once
CDR3aa: CALDRENNGYTF
CDR3nt: TGTGCCTTGGACAGGGAAAATAATGGCTACACCTTC

d_gene: -
j_gene: TRBJ1-2
v_gene: TRBV7-8
abundance: once
CDR3aa: CASSLWWGSYTF
CDR3nt: TGTGCCAGCAGCTTATGGTGGGGTAGCTACACCTTC

d_gene: -
j_gene: TRBJ1-4
v_gene: TRBV7-6
abundance: -
CDR3aa: CASSLVSRPNEKLFF
CDR3nt: TGTGCCAGCAGCTTAGTGAGCCGTCCTAATGAAAAACTGTTTTTT

d_gene: TRBD1
j_gene: TRBJ2-6
v_gene: TRBV7-2
abundance: -
CDR3aa: CASNHLSPGGASGANVLTF
CDR3nt: TGTGCCAGTAACCACCTTAGCCCAGGGGGCGCCTCTGGGGCCAACGTCCTGACTTTC

d_gene: -
j_gene: TRBJ2-1
v_gene: TRBV12-5
abundance: -
CDR3aa: CASGSPYNEQFF
CDR3nt: TGTGCTAGTGGTTCCCCGTACAATGAGCAGTTCTTC

d_gene: -
j_gene: TRBJ1-3
v_gene: TRBV5-1
abundance: -
CDR3aa: CASSRQAGNTIYF
CDR3nt: TGCGCCAGCAGTCGCCAGGCTGGAAACACCATATATTTT

d_gene: -
j_gene: TRBJ1-2
v_gene: TRBV28
abundance: -
CDR3aa: CASSLRRFNDGYTF
CDR3nt: TGTGCCAGCAGTTTACGGAGGTTTAATGATGGCTACACCTTC

d_gene: -
j_gene: TRBJ2-1
v_gene: TRBV6-5
abundance: once
CDR3aa: CATNPPGDNEQFF
CDR3nt: TGTGCCACCAACCCGCCAGGGGACAATGAGCAGTTCTTC

d_gene: -
j_gene: TRBJ2-7
v_gene: TRBV28
abundance: -
CDR3aa: CASSFNGNSYEQYF
CDR3nt: TGTGCCAGCAGTTTTAACGGGAACTCCTACGAGCAGTACTTC

d_gene: TRBD2
j_gene: TRBJ2-5
v_gene: TRBV19
abundance: -
CDR3aa: CASSIFGRVSEETQYF
CDR3nt: TGTGCCAGTAGTATATTCGGGAGGGTAAGCGAAGAGACCCAGTACTTC

d_gene: TRBD1
j_gene: TRBJ1-1
v_gene: TRBV5-4
abundance: -
CDR3aa: CASSSGQGNTEAFF
CDR3nt: TGTGCCAGCAGTTCGGGACAGGGGAACACTGAAGCTTTCTTT

d_gene: -
j_gene: TRBJ2-2
v_gene: TRBV9
abundance: -
CDR3aa: CASQGRVNTGELFF
CDR3nt: TGTGCCAGCCAGGGGAGGGTAAACACCGGGGAGCTGTTTTTT

d_gene: TRBD2
j_gene: TRBJ2-3
v_gene: TRBV4-3
abundance: -
CDR3aa: CASSAGTSVTDTQYF
CDR3nt: TGCGCCAGCAGCGCGGGGACTAGCGTCACAGATACGCAGTATTTT

d_gene: TRBD2
j_gene: TRBJ2-7
v_gene: TRBV27
abundance: -
CDR3aa: CASSATSGGMEEQYF
CDR3nt: TGTGCCAGCAGTGCTACTAGCGGGGGGATGGAAGAGCAGTACTTC

d_gene: -
j_gene: TRBJ1-2
v_gene: TRBV14
abundance: -
CDR3aa: CASSQTGSPYGYTF
CDR3nt: TGTGCCAGCAGCCAAACAGGCTCCCCCTATGGCTACACCTTC